The entry below gives a single TCR beta chain sequence along with its context. As yet, its antigen is unknown. Other DNA sequences of this sample code for an identical CDR3. This sample stems from a study of shared clonotypes between healthy human individuals. As for the study in general: Researchers assigned three CD4 naive, three CD4 memory, two CD8 naive and one CD8 memory plate to each donor. Findings and caveats of the study: For naive CD4 cells, 4% to 6% of clonotypes were shared across four donors. Incomplete sequencing of sorted subsets was indicated by rarefaction despite large depth. How much donors shared clonotypes was expected to be affected by sequencing depth.

The CDR3 covers 11 residues. Germline values: CDR1 SEHNR, CDR2 FQNEAQ (reference sequence). Trimming stripped 5 bases from V and 5 bases from J, with 6 bases between. Profiling relied on immunoSEQ multiplex PCR, and the TCRdb table lists in-frame clones only, not all of them. Among roughly 1,000,000 clones, about four fifths were seen once, and the ten largest hold under 0.8%. The source of this sequence is a man aged 18 to 35 in good health. Some clones in this sample may be carry-over from other donors' samples. The chain couples TRBV7-9 to TRBJ2-5, with D perhaps matching TRBD1 (5 bases). The specimen sequenced was memory CD4+ T cells from PBMCs. Indicated subset: CD45RA-negative fraction. The CDR3 here is CASSNRETQYF. The CDR3 DNA follows: TGTGCCAGCAGCAACAGGGAGACCCAGTACTTC.